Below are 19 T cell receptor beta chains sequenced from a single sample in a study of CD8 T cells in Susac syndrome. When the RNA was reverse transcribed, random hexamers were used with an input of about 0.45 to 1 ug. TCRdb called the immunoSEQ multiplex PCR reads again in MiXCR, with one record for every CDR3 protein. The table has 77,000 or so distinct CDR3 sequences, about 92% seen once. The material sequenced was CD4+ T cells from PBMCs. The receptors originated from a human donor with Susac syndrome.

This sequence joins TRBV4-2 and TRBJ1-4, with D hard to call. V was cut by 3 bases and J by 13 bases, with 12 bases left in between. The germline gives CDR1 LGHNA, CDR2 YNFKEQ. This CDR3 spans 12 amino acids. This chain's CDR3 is CASSHPGSPLFF. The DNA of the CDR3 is TGTGCCAGCAGCCACCCCGGGAGCCCACTGTTTTTT.

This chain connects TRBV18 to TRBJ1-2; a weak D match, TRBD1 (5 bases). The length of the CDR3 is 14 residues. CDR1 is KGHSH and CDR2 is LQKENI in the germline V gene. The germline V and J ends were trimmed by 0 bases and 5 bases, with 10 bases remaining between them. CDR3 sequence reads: CASSPPQGEYGYTF. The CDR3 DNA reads TGTGCCAGCTCACCACCTCAAGGGGAGTATGGCTACACCTTC.

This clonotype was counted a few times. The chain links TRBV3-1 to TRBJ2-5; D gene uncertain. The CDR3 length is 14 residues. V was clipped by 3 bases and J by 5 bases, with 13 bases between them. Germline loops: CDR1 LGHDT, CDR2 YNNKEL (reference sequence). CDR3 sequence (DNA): TGTGCCAGCAGCCAGAGGCGGACCGGGGAGACCCAGTACTTC. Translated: CASSQRRTGETQYF.

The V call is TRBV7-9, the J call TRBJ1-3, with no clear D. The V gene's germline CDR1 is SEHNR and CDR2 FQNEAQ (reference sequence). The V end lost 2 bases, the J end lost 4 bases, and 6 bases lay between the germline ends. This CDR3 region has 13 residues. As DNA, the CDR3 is TGTGCCAGCAGCTTAAACGTGGGAAACACCATATATTTT. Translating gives CASSLNVGNTIYF.

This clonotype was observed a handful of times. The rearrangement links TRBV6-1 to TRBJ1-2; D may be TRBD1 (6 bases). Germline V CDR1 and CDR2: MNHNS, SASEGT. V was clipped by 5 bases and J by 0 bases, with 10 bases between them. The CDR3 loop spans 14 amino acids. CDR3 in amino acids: CASSPQGPNYGYTF. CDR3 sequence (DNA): TGTGCCAGCAGTCCACAGGGACCTAACTATGGCTACACCTTC.

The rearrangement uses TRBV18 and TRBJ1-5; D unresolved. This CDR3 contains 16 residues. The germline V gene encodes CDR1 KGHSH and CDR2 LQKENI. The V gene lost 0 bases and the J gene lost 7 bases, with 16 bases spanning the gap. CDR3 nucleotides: TGTGCCAGCTCACCACCGAATGCAAAGGGAAACCAGCCCCAGCATTTT. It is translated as CASSPPNAKGNQPQHF.

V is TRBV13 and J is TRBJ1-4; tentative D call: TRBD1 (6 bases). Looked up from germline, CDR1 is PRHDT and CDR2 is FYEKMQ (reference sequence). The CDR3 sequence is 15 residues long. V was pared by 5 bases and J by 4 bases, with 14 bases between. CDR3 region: CASSLLQGFNEKLFF. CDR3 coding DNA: TGTGCCAGCAGCCTACTACAGGGCTTTAATGAAAAACTGTTTTTT.

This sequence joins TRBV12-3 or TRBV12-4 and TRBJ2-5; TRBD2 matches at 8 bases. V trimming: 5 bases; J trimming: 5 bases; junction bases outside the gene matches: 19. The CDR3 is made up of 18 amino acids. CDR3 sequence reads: CASSLPRGAGEGRETQYF. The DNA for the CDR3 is TGTGCCAGCAGTCTCCCCCGGGGAGCGGGAGAGGGGAGGGAGACCCAGTACTTC.

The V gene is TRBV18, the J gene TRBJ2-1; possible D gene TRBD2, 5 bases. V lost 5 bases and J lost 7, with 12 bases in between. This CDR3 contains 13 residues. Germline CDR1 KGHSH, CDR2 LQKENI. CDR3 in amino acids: CASSTYGGNEQFF. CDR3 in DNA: TGTGCCAGCTCAACCTACGGCGGGAATGAGCAGTTCTTC.

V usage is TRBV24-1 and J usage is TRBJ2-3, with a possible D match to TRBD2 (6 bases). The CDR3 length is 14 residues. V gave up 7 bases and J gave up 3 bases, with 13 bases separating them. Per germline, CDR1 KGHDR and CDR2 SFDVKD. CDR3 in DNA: TGTGCCACCAGCGGGCGAGGAGGGACAGATACGCAGTATTTT. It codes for CATSGRGGTDTQYF.

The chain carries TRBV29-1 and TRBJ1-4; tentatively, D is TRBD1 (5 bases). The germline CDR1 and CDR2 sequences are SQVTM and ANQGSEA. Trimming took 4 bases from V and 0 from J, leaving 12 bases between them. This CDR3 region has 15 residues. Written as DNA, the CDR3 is TGCAGCGTTGCCGGGACGGATACAACTAATGAAAAACTGTTTTTT. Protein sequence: CSVAGTDTTNEKLFF.

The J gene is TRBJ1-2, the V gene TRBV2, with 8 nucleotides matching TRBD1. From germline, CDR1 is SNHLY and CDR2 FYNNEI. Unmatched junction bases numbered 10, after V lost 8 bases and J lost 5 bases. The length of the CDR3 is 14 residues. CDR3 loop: CASGGTGARYGYTF. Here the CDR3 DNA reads TGTGCCAGCGGAGGGACAGGCGCGCGGTATGGCTACACCTTC.

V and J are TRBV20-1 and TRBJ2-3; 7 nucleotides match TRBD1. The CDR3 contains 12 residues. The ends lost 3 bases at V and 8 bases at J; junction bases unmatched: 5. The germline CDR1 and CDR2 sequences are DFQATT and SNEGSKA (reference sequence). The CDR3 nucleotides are TGCAGTGCTAGTGGCCCAGGGGGTACGCAGTATTTT. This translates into CSASGPGGTQYF.

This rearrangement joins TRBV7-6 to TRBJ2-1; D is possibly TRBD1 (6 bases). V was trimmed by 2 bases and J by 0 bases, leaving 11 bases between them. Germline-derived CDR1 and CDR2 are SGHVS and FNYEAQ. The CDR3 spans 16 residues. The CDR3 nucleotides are TGTGCCAGCAGCTTATATTTGACAGGCTCCTACAATGAGCAGTTCTTC. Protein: CASSLYLTGSYNEQFF.

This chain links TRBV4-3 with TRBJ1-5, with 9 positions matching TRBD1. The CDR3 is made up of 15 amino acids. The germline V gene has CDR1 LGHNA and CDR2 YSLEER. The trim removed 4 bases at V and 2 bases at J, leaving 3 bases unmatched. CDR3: CASSLDRGRNQPQHF. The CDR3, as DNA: TGCGCCAGCAGCCTGGACAGGGGCCGCAATCAGCCCCAGCATTTT.

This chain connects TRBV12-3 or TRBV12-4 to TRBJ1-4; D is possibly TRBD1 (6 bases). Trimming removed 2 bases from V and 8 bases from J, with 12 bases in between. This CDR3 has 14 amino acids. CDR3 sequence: CASSLIGGPEKLFF. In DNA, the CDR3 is TGTGCCAGCAGTTTAATCGGGGGGCCCGAAAAACTGTTTTTT.

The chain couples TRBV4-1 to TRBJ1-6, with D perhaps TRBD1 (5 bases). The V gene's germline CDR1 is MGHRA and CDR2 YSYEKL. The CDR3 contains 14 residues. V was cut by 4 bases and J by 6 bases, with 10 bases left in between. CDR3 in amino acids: CASSLVGGNSPLHF. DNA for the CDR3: TGCGCCAGCAGCCTCGTCGGGGGTAATTCACCCCTCCACTTT.

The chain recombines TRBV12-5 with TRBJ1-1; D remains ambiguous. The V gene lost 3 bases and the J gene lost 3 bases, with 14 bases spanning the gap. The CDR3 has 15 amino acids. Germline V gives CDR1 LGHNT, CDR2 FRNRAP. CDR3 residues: CASGFQTPFYTEAFF. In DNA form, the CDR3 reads TGTGCTAGTGGTTTTCAGACACCTTTTTACACTGAAGCTTTCTTT.

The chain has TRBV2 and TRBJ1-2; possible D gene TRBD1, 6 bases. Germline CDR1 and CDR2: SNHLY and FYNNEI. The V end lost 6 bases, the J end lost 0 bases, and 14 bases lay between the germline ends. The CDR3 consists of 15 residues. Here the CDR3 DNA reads TGTGCCAGCAGCCGAGACAGGACTGCTAACTATGGCTACACCTTC. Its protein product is CASSRDRTANYGYTF.